A single T cell receptor beta chain is shown here with its context. The data were taken from a study of blood T cell repertoires in COVID-19. TCRdb keeps only in-frame clones here, not all; method: immunoSEQ multiplex PCR. Counted here are some 190,000 clones, 75% to 90% occurring once; the ten biggest clones make up roughly 3%. The CDR3 contains 17 residues. The V segment lost 0 bases and the J segment 3 bases; nucleotides outside the gene matches: 5. CDR1 is SGHAT and CDR2 is FQNNGV in the germline V gene. This sequence was found in a man between 60 and 75 years old with acute or convalescent COVID-19. The chain uses TRBV11-2 and TRBJ1-6, with 7 bases lining up with TRBD1. Source material: peripheral blood. This CDR3 is CASSLDLDRDYNSPLHF. CDR3 in DNA: TGTGCCAGCAGCTTAGATCTTGACAGGGACTATAATTCACCCCTCCACTTT.